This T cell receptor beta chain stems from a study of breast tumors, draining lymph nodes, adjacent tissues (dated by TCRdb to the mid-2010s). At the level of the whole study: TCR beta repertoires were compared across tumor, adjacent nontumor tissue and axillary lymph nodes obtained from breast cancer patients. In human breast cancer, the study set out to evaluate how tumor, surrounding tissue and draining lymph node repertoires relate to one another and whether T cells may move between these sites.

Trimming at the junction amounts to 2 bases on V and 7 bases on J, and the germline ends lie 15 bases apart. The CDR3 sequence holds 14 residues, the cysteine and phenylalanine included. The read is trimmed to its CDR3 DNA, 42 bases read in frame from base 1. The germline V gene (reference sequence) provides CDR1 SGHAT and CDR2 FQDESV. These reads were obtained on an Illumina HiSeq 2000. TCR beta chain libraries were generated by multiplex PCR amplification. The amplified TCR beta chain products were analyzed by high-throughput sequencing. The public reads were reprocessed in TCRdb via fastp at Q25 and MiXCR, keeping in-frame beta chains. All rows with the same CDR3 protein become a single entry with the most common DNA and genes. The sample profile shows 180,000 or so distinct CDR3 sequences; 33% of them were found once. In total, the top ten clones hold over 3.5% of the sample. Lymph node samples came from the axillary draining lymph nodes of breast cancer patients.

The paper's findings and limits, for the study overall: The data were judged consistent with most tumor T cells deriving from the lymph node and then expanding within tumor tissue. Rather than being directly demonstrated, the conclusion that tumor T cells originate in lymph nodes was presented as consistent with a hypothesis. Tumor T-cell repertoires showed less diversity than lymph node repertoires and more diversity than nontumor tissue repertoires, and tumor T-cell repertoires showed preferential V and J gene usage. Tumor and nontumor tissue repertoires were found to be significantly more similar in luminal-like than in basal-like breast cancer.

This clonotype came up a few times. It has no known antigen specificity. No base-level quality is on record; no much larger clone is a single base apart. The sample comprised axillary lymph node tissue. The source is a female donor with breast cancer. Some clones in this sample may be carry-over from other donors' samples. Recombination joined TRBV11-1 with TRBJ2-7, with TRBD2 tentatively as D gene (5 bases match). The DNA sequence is TGTGCCAGCAGCTTACTTGAGGGATCGGGGGAGCAGTACTTC. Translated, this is CASSLLEGSGEQYF.